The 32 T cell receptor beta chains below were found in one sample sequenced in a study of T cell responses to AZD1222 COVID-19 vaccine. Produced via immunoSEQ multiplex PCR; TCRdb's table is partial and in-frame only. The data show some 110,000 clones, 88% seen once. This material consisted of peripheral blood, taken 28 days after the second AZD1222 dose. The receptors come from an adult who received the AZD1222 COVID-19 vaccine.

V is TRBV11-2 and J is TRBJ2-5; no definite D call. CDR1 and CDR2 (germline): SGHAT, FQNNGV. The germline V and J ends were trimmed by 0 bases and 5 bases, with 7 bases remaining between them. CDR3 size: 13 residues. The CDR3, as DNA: TGTGCCAGCAGCTTAGAATGGCGCGAGACCCAGTACTTC. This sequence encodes CASSLEWRETQYF.

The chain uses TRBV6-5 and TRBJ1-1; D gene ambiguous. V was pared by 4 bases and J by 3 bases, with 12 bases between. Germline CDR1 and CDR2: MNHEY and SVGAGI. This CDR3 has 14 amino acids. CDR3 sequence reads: CASSSIGEYTEAFF. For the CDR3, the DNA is TGTGCCAGCAGTTCCATTGGGGAGTACACTGAAGCTTTCTTT.

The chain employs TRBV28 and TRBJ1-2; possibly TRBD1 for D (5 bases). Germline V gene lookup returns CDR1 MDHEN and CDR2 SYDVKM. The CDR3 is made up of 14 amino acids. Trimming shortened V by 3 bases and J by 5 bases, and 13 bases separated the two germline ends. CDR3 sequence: CASSFPGAIYGYTF. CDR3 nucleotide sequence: TGTGCCAGCAGTTTCCCCGGGGCGATATATGGCTACACCTTC.

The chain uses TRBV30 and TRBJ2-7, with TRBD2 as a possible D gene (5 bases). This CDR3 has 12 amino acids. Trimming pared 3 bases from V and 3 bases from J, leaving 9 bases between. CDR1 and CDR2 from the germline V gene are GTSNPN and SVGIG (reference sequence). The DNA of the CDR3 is TGTGCCTGGAGGGGCGGAGGCTACGAGCAGTACTTC. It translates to CAWRGGGYEQYF.

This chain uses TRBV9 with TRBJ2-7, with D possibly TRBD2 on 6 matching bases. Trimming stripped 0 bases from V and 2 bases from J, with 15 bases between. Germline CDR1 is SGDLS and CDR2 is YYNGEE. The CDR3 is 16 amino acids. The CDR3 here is CASSVAGVQGTYEQYF. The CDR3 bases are TGTGCCAGCAGCGTAGCGGGGGTGCAGGGCACCTACGAGCAGTACTTC.

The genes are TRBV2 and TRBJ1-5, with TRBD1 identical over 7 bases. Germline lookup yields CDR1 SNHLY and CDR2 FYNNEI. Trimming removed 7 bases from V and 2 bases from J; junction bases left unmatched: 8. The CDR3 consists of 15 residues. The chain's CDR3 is CASTRGQGGNQPQHF. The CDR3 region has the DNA TGTGCCAGCACCCGAGGTCAGGGGGGCAATCAGCCCCAGCATTTT.

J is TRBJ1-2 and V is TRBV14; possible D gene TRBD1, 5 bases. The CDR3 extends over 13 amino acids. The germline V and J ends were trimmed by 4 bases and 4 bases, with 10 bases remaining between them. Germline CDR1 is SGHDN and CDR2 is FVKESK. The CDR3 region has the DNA TGTGCCAGCAGCCGGGGGATTGCCTATGGCTACACCTTC. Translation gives CASSRGIAYGYTF.

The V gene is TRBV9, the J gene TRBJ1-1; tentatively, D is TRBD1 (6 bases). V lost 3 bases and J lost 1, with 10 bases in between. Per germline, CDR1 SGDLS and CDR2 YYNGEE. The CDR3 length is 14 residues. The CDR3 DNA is TGTGCCAGCAGCGCTAGGGGGACGAACACTGAAGCTTTCTTT. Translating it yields CASSARGTNTEAFF.

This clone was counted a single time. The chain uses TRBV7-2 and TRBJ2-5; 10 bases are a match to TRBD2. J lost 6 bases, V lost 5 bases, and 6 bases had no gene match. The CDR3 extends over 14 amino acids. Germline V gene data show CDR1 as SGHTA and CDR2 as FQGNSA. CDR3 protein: CASSSGRAEKTQYF. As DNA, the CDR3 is TGTGCCAGCAGCAGCGGGAGGGCCGAAAAGACCCAGTACTTC.

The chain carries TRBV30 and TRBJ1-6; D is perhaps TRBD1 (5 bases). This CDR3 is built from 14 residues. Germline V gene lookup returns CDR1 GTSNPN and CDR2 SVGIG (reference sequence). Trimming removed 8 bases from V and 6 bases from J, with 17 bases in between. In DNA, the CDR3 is TGTGCCCAAGAGAGGGGCTTGGGTAATTCACCCCTCCACTTT. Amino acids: CAQERGLGNSPLHF.

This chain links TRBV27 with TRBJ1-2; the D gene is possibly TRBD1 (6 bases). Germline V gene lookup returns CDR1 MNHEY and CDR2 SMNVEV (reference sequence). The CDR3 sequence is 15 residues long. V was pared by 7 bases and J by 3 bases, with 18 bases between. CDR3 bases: TGTGCCAGCAACTCCAGGGGTCCTGTTGACTATGGCTACACCTTC. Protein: CASNSRGPVDYGYTF.

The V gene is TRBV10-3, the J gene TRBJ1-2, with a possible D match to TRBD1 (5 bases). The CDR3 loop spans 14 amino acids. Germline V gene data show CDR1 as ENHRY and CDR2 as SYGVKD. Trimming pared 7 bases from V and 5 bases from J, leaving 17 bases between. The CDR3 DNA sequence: TGTGCCATCACTGGGACCCACCTCGGGTATGGCTACACCTTC. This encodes CAITGTHLGYGYTF.

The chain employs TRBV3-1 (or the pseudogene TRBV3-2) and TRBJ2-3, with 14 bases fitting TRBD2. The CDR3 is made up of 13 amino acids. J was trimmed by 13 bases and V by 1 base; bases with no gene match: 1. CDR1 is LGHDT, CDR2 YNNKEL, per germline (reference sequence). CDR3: CASSQGTSGGKYF. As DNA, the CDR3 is TGTGCCAGCAGCCAAGGGACTAGCGGGGGGAAGTATTTT.

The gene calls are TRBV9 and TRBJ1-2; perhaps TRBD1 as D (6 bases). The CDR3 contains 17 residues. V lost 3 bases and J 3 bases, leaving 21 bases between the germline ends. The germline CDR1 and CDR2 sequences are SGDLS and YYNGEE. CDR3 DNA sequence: TGTGCCAGCAGCGACTCCCGCAGGGGCCTCCCTGACTATGGCTACACCTTC. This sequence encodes CASSDSRRGLPDYGYTF.

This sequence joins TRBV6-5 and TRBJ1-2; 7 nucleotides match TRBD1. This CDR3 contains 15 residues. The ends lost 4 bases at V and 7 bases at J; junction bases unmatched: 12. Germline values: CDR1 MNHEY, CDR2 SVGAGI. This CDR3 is CASSSLGQGEVGYTF. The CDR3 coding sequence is TGTGCCAGCAGTTCCCTAGGGCAGGGGGAAGTTGGCTACACCTTC.

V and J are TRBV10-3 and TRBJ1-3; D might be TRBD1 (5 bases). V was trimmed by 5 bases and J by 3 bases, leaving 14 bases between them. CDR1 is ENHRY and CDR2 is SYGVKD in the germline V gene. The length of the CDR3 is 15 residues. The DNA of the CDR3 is TGTGCCATCAGTCCAGGGCTACTAAGTGGAAACACCATATATTTT. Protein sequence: CAISPGLLSGNTIYF.

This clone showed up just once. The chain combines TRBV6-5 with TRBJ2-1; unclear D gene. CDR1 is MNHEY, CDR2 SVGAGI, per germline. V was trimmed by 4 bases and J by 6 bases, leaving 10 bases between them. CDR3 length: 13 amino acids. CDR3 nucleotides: TGTGCCAGCAGTTTCGGACCCCTCAATGAGCAGTTCTTC. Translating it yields CASSFGPLNEQFF.

The CDR3 DNA follows: TGTGCCAGCAGCCAAGTGCTTTCACCCCTCCACTTT. Its protein product is CASSQVLSPLHF. This sequence joins TRBV3-1 (or the pseudogene TRBV3-2) and TRBJ1-6; no firm D call. The CDR3 loop spans 12 amino acids. Germline values: CDR1 LGHDT, CDR2 YNNKEL (reference sequence). Deletions cut 1 base from V and 9 bases from J, with 4 bases between.

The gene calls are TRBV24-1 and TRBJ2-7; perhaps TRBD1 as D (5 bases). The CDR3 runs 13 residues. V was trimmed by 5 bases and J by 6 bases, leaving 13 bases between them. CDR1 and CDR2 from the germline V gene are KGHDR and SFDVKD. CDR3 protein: CATSGAGRGEQYF. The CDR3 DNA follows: TGTGCCACCAGTGGTGCAGGTAGGGGCGAGCAGTACTTC.

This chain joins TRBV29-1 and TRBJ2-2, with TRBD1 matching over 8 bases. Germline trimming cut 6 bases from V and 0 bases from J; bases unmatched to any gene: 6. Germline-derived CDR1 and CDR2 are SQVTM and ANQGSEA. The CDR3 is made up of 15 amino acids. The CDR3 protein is CSVGTGDSNTGELFF. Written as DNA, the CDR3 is TGCAGCGTGGGGACAGGCGACTCGAACACCGGGGAGCTGTTTTTT.

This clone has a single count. The CDR3 DNA follows: TGTGCCAGCTCACCCACTAGCGGGGGGTACGAGCAGTACTTC. Its translation is CASSPTSGGYEQYF. The chain employs TRBV18 and TRBJ2-7; 12 bases are shared with TRBD2. The CDR3 is 14 residues long. V lost 3 bases to trimming and J lost 4 bases; unmatched junction nucleotides: 1. Germline V CDR1 and CDR2: KGHSH, LQKENI.

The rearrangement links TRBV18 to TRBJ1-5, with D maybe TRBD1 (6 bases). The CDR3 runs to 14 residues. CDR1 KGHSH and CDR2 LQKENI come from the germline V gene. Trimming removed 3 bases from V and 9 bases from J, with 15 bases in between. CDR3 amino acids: CASSPRQAGRPQHF. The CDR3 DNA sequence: TGTGCCAGCTCACCTCGACAGGCTGGTCGGCCCCAGCATTTT.

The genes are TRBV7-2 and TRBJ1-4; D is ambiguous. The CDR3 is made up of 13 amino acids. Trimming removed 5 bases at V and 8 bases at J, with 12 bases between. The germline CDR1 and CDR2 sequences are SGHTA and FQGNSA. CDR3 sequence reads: CASSPRSGEKLFF. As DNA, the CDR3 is TGTGCCAGCAGCCCCCGGAGCGGGGAAAAACTGTTTTTT.

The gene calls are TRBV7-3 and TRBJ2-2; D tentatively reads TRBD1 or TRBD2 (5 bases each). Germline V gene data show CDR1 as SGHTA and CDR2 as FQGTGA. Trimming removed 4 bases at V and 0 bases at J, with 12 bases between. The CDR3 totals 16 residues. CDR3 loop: CASSSGTAANTGELFF. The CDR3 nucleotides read TGTGCCAGCAGCTCCGGGACGGCCGCGAACACCGGGGAGCTGTTTTTT.

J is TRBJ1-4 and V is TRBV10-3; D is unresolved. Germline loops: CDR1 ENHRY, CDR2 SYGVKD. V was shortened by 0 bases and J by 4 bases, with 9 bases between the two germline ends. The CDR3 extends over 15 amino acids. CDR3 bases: TGTGCCATCAGTGAGTCGGAACGGGGTAATGAAAAACTGTTTTTT. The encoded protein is CAISESERGNEKLFF.

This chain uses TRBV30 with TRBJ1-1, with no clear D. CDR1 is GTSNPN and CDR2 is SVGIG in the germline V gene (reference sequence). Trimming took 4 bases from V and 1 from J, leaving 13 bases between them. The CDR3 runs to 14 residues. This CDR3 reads CAWNPLGRNTEAFF. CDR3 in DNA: TGTGCCTGGAATCCCTTGGGGAGGAACACTGAAGCTTTCTTT.

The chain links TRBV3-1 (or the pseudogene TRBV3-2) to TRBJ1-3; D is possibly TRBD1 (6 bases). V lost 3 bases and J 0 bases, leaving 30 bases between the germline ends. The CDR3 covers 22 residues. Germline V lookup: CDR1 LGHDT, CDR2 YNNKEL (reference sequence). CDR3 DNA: TGTGCCAGCAGCCACCGAAGGCCCCTCCCGGGACACCGGCTCCTCTCTGGAAACACCATATATTTT. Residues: CASSHRRPLPGHRLLSGNTIYF.

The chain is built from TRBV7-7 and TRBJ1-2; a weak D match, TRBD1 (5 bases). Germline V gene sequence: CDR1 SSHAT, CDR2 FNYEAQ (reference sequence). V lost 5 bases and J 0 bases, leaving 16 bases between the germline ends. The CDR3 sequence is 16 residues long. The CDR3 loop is CASSLGTEESNYGYTF. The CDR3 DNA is TGTGCCAGCAGCCTTGGGACCGAGGAGTCTAACTATGGCTACACCTTC.

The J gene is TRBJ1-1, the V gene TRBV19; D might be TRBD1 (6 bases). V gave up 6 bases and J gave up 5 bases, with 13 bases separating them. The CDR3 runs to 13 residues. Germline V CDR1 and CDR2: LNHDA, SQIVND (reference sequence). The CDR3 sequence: CASRDGGGTEAFF. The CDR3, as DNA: TGTGCCAGTAGAGACGGAGGGGGAACTGAAGCTTTCTTT.

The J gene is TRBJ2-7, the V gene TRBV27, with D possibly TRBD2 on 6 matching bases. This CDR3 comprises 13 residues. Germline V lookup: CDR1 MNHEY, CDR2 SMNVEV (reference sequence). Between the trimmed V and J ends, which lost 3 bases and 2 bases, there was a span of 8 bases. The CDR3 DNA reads TGTGCCAGCAGTTTGGGAGGTCCCTACGAGCAGTACTTC. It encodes CASSLGGPYEQYF.

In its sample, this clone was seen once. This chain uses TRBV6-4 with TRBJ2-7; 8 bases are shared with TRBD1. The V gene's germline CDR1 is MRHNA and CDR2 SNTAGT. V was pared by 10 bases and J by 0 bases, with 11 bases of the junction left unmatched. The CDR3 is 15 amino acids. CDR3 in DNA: TGTGCCACCGTCGACAGGGGCTCCGTCTCCTACGAGCAGTACTTC. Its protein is CATVDRGSVSYEQYF.

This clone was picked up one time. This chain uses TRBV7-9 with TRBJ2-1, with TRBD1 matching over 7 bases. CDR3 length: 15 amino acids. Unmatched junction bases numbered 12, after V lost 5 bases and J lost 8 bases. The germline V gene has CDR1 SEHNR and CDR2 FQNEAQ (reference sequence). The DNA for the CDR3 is TGTGCCAGCAGCCAGGGGACAGTGACTCGGGATGAGCAGTTCTTC. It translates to CASSQGTVTRDEQFF.